The entry that follows covers one T cell receptor (beta chain) sequence. This clone showed up just once. What antigen it recognizes has not been identified. The record has no base qualities; no much larger clone is one base away. The data were obtained in a study of cytomegalovirus exposure and HLA in healthy donors (dated by TCRdb to about 2017). Notes on the research overall: In an earlier analysis of 450 to 750 of the donors, 276 Gb of sequence data and approximately 120 million unique TCR beta sequences from 180 million or so T cells were reported. Because of strong linkage in the cohort, roughly 5 DR-DQ haplotypes were treated as single units for association and clustering. On average, roughly 200,000 unique TCR beta nucleotide sequences were sequenced per donor among about 400 genotyped donors of the cohort, with 15% to 20% of those sequences being non-productive. The study combined high-throughput TCR immunosequencing, statistical association of individual TCRs with disease status, and machine learning to predict cytomegalovirus infection status. Every discovery cohort repertoire had been produced on one sequencing platform. The study aimed to test whether signatures of past pathogen exposure could be identified by cataloging public T cell receptors. Both class I and class II loci were covered by HLA typing, at four-digit resolution. Donor age, sex, ethnicity and CMV serostatus were compiled together with the repertoire data. In the later analysis, no new phenotypic data were used to find candidate immune exposures; instead, reliance was placed on TCR beta sequences and their occurrence across donors. Around 300 gigabases of sequencing data and tens of millions of unique TCR sequences were included in an early release covering over 600 HLA-typed donors. In a later analysis, previously published TCR beta repertoires from about 670 donors were re-analyzed and high-resolution HLA genotyping was added so that TCR occurrence patterns could be studied. Genome-wide SNP genotypes for about 65% of the roughly 670 donors were used in a later genetic analysis, which treated that subset as a discovery cohort. Of the approximately 400 genotyped donors, 81% were placed in the genetic ancestry cluster associated with self-reported Caucasian donors. The number of donors typed differed by locus, with roughly 629-640 for A, B, C, DRB1 and DQB1, about 500 for DQA1, 600 to 610 for DPA1, and under 490 for DPB1. A separate validation cohort of 100 to 150 different subjects was used in addition to the 666-subject first cohort. The study profiled the T cell repertoires of 500 to 800 subjects by immunosequencing and related them to cytomegalovirus serostatus. To decide whether each TCR beta V gene segment behaved as functional or pseudogenic, an earlier analysis of several hundred of the donors relied on high-throughput TCR beta sequencing.

The method behind the library was the immunoSEQ multiplex PCR assay. The multiplex PCR relied on a mix of 60 forward primers for TCR Vbeta segments and 13 reverse primers for TCR Jbeta segments. Amplification of the CDR3 region of rearranged TCR beta genes was performed with a multiplex PCR assay on genomic DNA. The Illumina HiSeq System was used to sequence the amplified TCR beta libraries as 87-base-pair reads. The original pipeline was this. Across the 640 or so repertoires, a later analysis counted tens of millions of unique TCR beta chains, roughly 11 million of which were shared by at least two donors. Raw reads were error-corrected and collapsed into unique sequences with a nearest-neighbor algorithm that merged closely related sequences to remove PCR and sequencing errors. To assign V, D and J gene segments, CDR3 sequences were aligned to IMGT reference sequences. Each retained sequence needed at least a six-nucleotide match to both a V gene segment and a J gene segment. Rearrangements were classified as productive when the CDR3 lacked stop codons and remained in frame with V and J, and all other rearrangements were classified as non-productive. CDR3 was defined according to IMGT convention as the region running from the second conserved V-encoded cysteine to the conserved J-encoded phenylalanine. The earlier analysis of about 610 of the donors excluded any sequence lacking an unambiguous match to a single V gene segment. An earlier analysis of some 610 of the donors called V segments functional above 56.7% productive rearrangements and segregating when the between-donor standard deviation exceeded 5%. A statistical classification framework was built for diagnosing cytomegalovirus status from the catalog of TCR beta chain sequences. A later analysis assigned V and J genes by comparing TCR nucleotide sequences with IMGT/GENE-DB human TR gene sequences. The TCRdist pipeline was used in a later analysis to assign CDR3 sequences and most-parsimonious VDJ recombination scenarios. In a later analysis, each TCR beta chain was defined by its CDR3 amino acid sequence together with its V-gene family, and reads lacking a unique V-gene family were excluded. As a way to deal with suspected cross-contamination and a sequencing artifact, a later analysis dropped nearly 600 nucleotide sequences that were highly shared and had low generation probability. In a later analysis, a clonal expansion index for each public chain was calculated from normalized within-repertoire ranks of inferred template counts. Generation probabilities in a later analysis came from a VDJ recombination model fitted to out-of-frame rearrangements, and those results were checked against IGoR. A later analysis scored TCR-TCR, TCR-HLA and TCR-CMV co-occurrence with hypergeometric tests, applying a repertoire-size bias correction to TCR pairs. A later analysis estimated false discovery rates by permuting HLA or CMV assignments 20 times. In a later analysis, co-occurring TCRs were grouped using DBSCAN, and TCRdist sequence similarity was added for clustering within HLA-allele-positive subsets. Repertoires with fewer than 30,000 or more than 120,000 public chains, plus five repertoires with anomalous nucleotide sharing, were excluded from co-occurrence clustering. TCRdb took this table from immuneACCESS and kept in-frame rearrangements with V and J called. Such tables lack part of the clones; where checked against another copy, unresolved V genes explain under half of the gap, and the rest is unexplained. The V and J calls and the clone size are those of that table, but D and trimming were determined from the DNA. This sample comprises roughly 190,000 clones, about 84% of them detected only once. Over 12% of the sample is held by the ten biggest clonotypes.

The V end loses 5 bases and the J end loses 4 bases, and a stretch of 7 bases separates them. The CDR3 numbers 12 residues from cysteine through phenylalanine. The kept DNA is CDR3 alone, 36 bases in frame from the first base. For CDR1 and CDR2, the germline V gene lists SGHDT and YYEEEE. The cohort consisted of some 670 healthy bone marrow donors. At the time of sampling, all cohort members were nominally healthy, though unrecorded immune exposures were likely present. The donor was CMV seropositive and belonged to the group of 250 to 350 seropositive cohort members. Each donor provided a peripheral blood sample, and peripheral blood mononuclear cells were used for TCR beta sequencing. The Qiagen DNeasy Blood Extraction Kit was used to extract genomic DNA from the blood cell samples. Points the paper makes about the study in general: Some IMGT-functional V segments, including TRBV6-2 and TRBV6-3, could not be distinguished by the 87-base-pair reads and were therefore excluded. Immune exposure information for the cohort was limited to CMV serostatus. A total of fewer than 200 TCR beta chains were listed by the study as associated with cytomegalovirus. Cytomegalovirus status was reported to be diagnosed by the classifier with high specificity and sensitivity in both the original and validation cohorts. The sequencing pipeline was judged likely to have produced a cluster of highly shared sequence variants as a technical artifact. In vitro tests confirmed that a few of the cytomegalovirus-associated TCR beta chains recognize cytomegalovirus antigens. Most CMV-associated TCR beta chains appeared to be HLA-restricted in a later analysis, and the HLA associations seemed to be driven largely by CMV exposure. In a later genetic analysis, fewer N-insertions in productive TCRs were reported among donors in an Asian-associated ancestry cluster than the roughly 710-donor mean. Only TCR beta chains were sequenced in this cohort, and the absence of alpha or paired-chain data limited detectable features. Several of the top co-occurrence clusters appeared to be linked to parvovirus B19, influenza, CMV and Epstein-Barr virus, according to a later analysis. Because counts were too low, 15 to 20 rarely observed V segments, including chromosome 9 orphons, were left out of the earlier analysis of some 640 of the donors. When HLA alleles, especially DR and DQ, strongly co-occurred, attributing TCR associations to individual alleles was difficult. A later analysis found that TCR association rates varied across HLA loci, with DRB1 alleles showing the most associated TCRs and HLA-C alleles the fewest. A further reported finding was that TCR beta sequences accurately predicted the HLA-A and HLA-B alleles for most subjects in the first cohort. Specific HLA alleles were associated with over 15,000 TCR beta sequences at a false discovery rate of 0.05 in a later analysis. While some public TCRs were present in many individuals, most TCR sequences turned up only very rarely across donors. A later analysis found that HLA-associated TCR beta chains were more clonally expanded and had lower generation probabilities than equally common non-associated chains. Correlated functional status among segregating V segments might be attributable to linkage disequilibrium, but an unknown experimental factor could not be ruled out. In an earlier analysis of a few hundred of the donors, most TCR beta V segments were observed in productive rearrangements about 87% or about 30% of the time, broadly matching IMGT annotations. Because HLA typing was missing for some donors at each locus, association tests included only the typed subset. The authors suggested that the approach could potentially be extended to other disease states and immunological phenotypes. V-gene and J-gene trimming of TCR beta chains was associated with a missense DCLRE1C variant in a later genetic analysis, and the association was replicated in an independent cohort. The presence/absence analyses assumed that sequencing depth was roughly uniform across donors, and that assumption may not be true.

Here the chain combines TRBV5-6 and TRBJ1-5; confidence is insufficient to name the D gene. The sample comprised PBMCs. The receptor was derived from a woman aged 25 to 39 in good health and CMV-seropositive. The DNA is as follows: TGTGCCAGCAGGCCTATAAATCAGCCCCAGCATTTT. Translated, this gives CASRPINQPQHF.